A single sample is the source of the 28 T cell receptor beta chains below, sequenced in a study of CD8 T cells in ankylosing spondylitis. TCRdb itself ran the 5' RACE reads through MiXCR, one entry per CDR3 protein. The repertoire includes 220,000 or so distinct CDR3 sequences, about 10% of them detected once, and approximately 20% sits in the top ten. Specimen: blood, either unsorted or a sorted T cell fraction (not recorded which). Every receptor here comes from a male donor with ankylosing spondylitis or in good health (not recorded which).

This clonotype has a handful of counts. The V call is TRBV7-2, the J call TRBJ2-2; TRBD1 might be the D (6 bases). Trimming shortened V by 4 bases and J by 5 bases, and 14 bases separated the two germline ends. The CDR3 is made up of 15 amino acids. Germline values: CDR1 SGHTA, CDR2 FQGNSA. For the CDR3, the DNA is TGTGCCAGCAGCTGGGGGCCAGGAGGAACCGGGGAGCTGTTTTTT. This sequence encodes CASSWGPGGTGELFF.

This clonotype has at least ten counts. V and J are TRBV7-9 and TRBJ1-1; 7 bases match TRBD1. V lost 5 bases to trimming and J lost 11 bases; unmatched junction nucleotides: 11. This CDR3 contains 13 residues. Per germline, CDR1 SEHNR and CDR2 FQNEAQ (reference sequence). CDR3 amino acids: CASSRGQATAAFF. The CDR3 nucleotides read TGTGCCAGCAGCCGAGGACAGGCTACAGCCGCTTTCTTT.

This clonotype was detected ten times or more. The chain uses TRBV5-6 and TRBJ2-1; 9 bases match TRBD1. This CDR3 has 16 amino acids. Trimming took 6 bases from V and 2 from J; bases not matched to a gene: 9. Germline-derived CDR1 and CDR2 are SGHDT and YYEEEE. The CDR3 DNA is TGTGCCAGCACCGCCCAGGACAGGGGCACCTACAATGAGCAGTTCTTC. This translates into CASTAQDRGTYNEQFF.

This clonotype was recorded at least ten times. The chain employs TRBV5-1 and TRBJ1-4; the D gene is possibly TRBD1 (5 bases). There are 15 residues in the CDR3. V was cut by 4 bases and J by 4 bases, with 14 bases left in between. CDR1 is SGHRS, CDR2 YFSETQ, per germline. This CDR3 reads CASSASRDFNEKLFF. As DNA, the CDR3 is TGCGCCAGCAGCGCAAGCCGGGACTTTAATGAAAAACTGTTTTTT.

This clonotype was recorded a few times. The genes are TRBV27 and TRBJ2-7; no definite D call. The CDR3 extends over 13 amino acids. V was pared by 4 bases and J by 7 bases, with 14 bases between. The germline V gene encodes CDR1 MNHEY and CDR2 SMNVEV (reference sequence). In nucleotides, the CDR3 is TGTGCCAGCAGTTCCCACCCGAGACTGGAGCAGTACTTC. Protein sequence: CASSSHPRLEQYF.

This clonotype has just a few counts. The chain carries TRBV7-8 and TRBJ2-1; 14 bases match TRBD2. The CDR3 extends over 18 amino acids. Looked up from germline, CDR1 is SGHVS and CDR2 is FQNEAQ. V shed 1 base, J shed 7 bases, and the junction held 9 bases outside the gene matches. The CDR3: CASSLVATSGGARNEQFF. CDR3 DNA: TGTGCCAGCAGCTTAGTGGCGACTAGCGGGGGGGCGAGGAATGAGCAGTTCTTC.

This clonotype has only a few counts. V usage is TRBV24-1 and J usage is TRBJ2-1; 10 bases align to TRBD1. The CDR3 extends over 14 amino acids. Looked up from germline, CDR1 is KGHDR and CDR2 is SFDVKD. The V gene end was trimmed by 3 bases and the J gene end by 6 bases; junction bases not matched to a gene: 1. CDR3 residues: CATSDRTGGNEQFF. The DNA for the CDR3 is TGTGCCACCAGTGATAGGACAGGGGGCAATGAGCAGTTCTTC.

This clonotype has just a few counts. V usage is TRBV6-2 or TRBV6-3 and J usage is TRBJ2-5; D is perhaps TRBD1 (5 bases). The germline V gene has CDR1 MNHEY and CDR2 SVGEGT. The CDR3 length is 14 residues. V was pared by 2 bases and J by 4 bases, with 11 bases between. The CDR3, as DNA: TGTGCCAGCAGTTACCCCGACCAGGGAGAGACCCAGTACTTC. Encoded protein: CASSYPDQGETQYF.

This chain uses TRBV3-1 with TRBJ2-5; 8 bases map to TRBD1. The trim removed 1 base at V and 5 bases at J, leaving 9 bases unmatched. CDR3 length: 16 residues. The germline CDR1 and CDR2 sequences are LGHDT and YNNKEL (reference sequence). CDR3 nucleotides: TGTGCCAGCAGCCAAGGTACAGGGGGAATTGCGGAGACCCAGTACTTC. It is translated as CASSQGTGGIAETQYF.

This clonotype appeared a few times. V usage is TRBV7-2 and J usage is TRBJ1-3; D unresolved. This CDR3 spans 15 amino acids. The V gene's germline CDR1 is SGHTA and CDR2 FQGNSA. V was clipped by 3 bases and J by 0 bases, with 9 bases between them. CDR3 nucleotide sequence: TGTGCCAGCAGCTTCGGACGGAGCTCTGGAAACACCATATATTTT. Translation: CASSFGRSSGNTIYF.

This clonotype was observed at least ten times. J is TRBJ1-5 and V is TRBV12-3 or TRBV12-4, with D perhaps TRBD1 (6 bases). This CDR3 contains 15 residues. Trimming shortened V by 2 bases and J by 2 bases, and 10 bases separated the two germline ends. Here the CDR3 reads CASSLRGAGNQPQHF. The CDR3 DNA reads TGTGCCAGCAGTTTAAGGGGGGCCGGCAATCAGCCCCAGCATTTT.

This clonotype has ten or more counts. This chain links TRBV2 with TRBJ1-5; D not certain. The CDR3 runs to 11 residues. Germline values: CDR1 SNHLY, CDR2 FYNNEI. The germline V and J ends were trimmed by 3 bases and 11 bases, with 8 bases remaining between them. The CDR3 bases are TGTGCCAGCAGTGATGAATCAGCCCAGCATTTT. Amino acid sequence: CASSDESAQHF.

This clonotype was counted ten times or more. The CDR3 here is CASTGTVYEQYF. CDR3 bases: TGTGCCAGCACCGGGACAGTATACGAGCAGTACTTC. The chain has TRBV28 and TRBJ2-7; the match to TRBD1 covers 7 bases. This CDR3 comprises 12 residues. Germline V gene lookup returns CDR1 MDHEN and CDR2 SYDVKM. V shed 7 bases and J 4 bases; nucleotides not matched to a gene: 4.

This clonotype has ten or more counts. The CDR3 is CASRLQGLNTGELFF. In nucleotides, the CDR3 is TGTGCCAGCAGGCTTCAGGGGTTAAACACCGGGGAGCTGTTTTTT. The rearrangement joins TRBV6-5 to TRBJ2-2; a weak D match, TRBD1 (6 bases). Trimming cost V 6 bases and J 2 bases, with 13 bases left between them. Germline CDR1 is MNHEY and CDR2 is SVGAGI. The CDR3 is 15 amino acids.

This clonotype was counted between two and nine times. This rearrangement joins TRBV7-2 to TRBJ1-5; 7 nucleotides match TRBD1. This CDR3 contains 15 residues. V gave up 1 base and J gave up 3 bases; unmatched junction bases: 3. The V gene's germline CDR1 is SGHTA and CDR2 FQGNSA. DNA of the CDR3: TGTGCCAGCAGCTTAGGACAGGGTGTCAATCAGCCCCAGCATTTT. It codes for CASSLGQGVNQPQHF.

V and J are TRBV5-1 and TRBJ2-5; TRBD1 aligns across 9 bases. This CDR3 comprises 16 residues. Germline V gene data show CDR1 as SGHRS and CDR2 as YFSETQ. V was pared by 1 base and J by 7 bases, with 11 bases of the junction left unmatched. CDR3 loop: CASSLPRDREELTQYF. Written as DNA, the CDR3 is TGCGCCAGCAGCTTGCCCCGGGACAGGGAGGAATTGACCCAGTACTTC. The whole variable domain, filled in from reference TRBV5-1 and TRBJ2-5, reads KAGVTQTPRYLIKTRGQQVTLSCSPISGHRSVSWYQQTPGQGLQFLFEYFSETQRNKGNFPGRFSGRQFSNSRSEMNVSTLELGDSALYLCASSLPRDREELTQYFGPGTRLLVL.

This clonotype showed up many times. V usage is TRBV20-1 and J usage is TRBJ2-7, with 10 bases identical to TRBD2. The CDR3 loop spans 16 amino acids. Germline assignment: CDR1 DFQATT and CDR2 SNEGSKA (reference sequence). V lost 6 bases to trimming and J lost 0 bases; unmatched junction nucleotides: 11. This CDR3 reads CSANSGLAVNSYEQYF. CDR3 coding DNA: TGCAGTGCCAACAGTGGACTAGCGGTCAACTCCTACGAGCAGTACTTC.

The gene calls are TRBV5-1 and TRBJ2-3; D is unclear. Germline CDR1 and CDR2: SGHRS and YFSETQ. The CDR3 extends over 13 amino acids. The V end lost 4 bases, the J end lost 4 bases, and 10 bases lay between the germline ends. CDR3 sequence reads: CASSPNWADTQYF. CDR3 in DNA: TGCGCCAGCAGCCCCAATTGGGCAGATACGCAGTATTTT.

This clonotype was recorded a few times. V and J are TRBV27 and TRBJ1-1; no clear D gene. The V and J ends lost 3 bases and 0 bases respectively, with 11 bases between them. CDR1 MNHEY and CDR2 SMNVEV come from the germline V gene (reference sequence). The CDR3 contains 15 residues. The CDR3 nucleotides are TGTGCCAGCAGTTTCGGACGGAACATGAACACTGAAGCTTTCTTT. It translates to CASSFGRNMNTEAFF.

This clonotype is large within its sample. CDR3 sequence reads: CASSAWTSGTGELFF. For the CDR3, the DNA is TGTGCCAGCAGCGCCTGGACTAGCGGCACCGGGGAGCTGTTTTTT. The rearrangement uses TRBV9 and TRBJ2-2; 10 nucleotides agree with TRBD2. The CDR3 extends over 15 amino acids. Germline CDR1 reads SGDLS; CDR2 reads YYNGEE. J was trimmed by 4 bases and V by 3 bases; bases with no gene match: 3.

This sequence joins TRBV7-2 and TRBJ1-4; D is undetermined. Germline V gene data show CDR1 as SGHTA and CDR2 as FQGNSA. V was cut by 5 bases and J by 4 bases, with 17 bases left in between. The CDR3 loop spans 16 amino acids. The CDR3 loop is CASSLGPAGLNEKLFF. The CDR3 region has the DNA TGTGCCAGCAGCCTAGGGCCCGCAGGACTTAATGAAAAACTGTTTTTT.

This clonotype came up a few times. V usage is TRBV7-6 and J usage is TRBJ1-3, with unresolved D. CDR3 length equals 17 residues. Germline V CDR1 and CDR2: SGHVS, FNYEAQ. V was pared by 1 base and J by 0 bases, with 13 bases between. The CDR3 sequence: CASSLVPGSPSGNTIYF. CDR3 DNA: TGTGCCAGCAGCTTAGTTCCTGGAAGTCCCTCTGGAAACACCATATATTTT.

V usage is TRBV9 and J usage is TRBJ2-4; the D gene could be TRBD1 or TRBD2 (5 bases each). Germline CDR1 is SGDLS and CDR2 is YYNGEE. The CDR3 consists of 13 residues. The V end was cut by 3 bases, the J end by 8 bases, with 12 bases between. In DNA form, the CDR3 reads TGTGCCAGCAGCGAGGGGACCCCAGACATTCAGTACTTC. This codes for CASSEGTPDIQYF.

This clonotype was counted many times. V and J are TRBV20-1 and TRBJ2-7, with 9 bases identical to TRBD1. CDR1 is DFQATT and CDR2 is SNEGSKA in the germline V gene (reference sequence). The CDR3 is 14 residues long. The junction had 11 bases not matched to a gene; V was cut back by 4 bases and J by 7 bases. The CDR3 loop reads CSAIRPGQGGEQYF. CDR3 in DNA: TGCAGTGCTATTCGTCCGGGACAGGGTGGAGAGCAGTACTTC.

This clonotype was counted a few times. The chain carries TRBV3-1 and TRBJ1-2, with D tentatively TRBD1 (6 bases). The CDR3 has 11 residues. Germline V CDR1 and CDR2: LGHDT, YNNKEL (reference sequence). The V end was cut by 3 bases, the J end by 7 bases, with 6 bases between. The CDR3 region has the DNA TGTGCCAGCAGCCAGGACAGTGGCTACACCTTC. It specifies CASSQDSGYTF.

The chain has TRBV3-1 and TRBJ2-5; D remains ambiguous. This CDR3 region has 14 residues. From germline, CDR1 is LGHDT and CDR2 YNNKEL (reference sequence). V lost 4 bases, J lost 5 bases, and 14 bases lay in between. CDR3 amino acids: CASSPNRGWETQYF. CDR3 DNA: TGTGCCAGCAGCCCCAACAGAGGATGGGAGACCCAGTACTTC.

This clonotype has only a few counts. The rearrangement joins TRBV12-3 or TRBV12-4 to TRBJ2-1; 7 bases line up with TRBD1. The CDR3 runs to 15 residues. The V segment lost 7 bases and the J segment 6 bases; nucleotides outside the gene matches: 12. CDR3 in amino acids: CASNRGATVPNEQFF. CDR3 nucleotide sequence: TGTGCCAGCAACAGGGGAGCCACGGTCCCCAATGAGCAGTTCTTC.

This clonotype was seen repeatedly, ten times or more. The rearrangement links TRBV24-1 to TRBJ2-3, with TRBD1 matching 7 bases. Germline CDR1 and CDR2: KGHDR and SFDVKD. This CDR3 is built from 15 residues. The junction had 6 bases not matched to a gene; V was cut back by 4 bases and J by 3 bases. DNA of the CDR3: TGTGCCACCAGTGAAAGGGACAGAGGAACAGATACGCAGTATTTT. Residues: CATSERDRGTDTQYF.